Below are 2 T cell receptor beta chains sequenced from a single sample in a study of OX40 agonist ivuxolimab in advanced cancers. The assay was immunoSEQ multiplex PCR, and TCRdb's table has in-frame clones only and misses some. The sample contains about 96,000 clones, approximately 84% of which appear only once. This specimen was CD4+ or CD8+ T cells sorted from blood, taken in a trial of the OX40 agonist ivuxolimab. Source of these receptors: an adult with an advanced solid tumor such as melanoma, head and neck, liver or kidney cancer.

This chain joins TRBV7-2 and TRBJ1-6; D gene uncertain. Between the trimmed V and J ends, which lost 5 bases and 8 bases, there was a span of 13 bases. CDR3 length equals 14 residues. Germline CDR1 and CDR2: SGHTA and FQGNSA. The chain's CDR3 is CASSAGPSDSPLHF. CDR3 DNA: TGTGCCAGCAGCGCCGGGCCGTCGGATTCACCCCTCCACTTT.

The CDR3 bases are TGTGCCATCAGTGAGTCGGAGGGAGTTCAAGAGACCCAGTACTTC. Translation: CAISESEGVQETQYF. V gene TRBV10-3 combines with J gene TRBJ2-5, with a possible D match to TRBD2 (6 bases). The CDR3 is 15 amino acids. Germline-derived CDR1 and CDR2 are ENHRY and SYGVKD. V was trimmed by 0 bases and J by 2 bases, leaving 10 bases between them.